The 10 T cell receptor beta chains below come from one sample, sequenced in a study of tumor and adjacent non-tumor tissue in lung cancer. The template was RNA from unsorted bulk tissue. Three rounds of nested PCR, following a modified ARM-PCR protocol, produced the TCRbeta library. From the multiplex PCR reads, TCRdb called clonotypes with MiXCR, one entry per CDR3 protein. This table has about 200,000 distinct CDR3 sequences, about 76% appearing once. The sequenced sample was lung tumor tissue. The receptors shown here come from a man in his sixties with non-small cell lung cancer.

Notes on this clonotype: The conserved phenylalanine or tryptophan is not found at the CDR3 terminus, so this likely reflects a read error. Because the CDR3's place on the DNA is in doubt, the DNA is left out and the CDR3 is given as listed by TCRdb. The V and J genes are TRBV20-1 and TRBJ2-7; TRBD2, as called in the table, went unchecked against the DNA. Germline values: CDR1 DFQATT, CDR2 SNEGSKA (reference sequence). The CDR3 numbers 16 amino acids, ends counted. This CDR3 reads CSASERLAGENYEHYI.

Regarding this clonotype: At one boundary the junction diverges from the germline segment, which might be a read error. The chain is built from TRBV11-3 and TRBJ2-5; D tentatively reads TRBD1 or TRBD2 (6 bases each). Germline V gives CDR1 SGHNT, CDR2 YENEEA. This CDR3 has 18 amino acids. The CDR3 DNA follows: TGTGCCAGCAGCTCGCAGGGTCGGGGGCGTGGGTTCCAAGAGGCCCAGTACTTC. Protein sequence: CASSSQGRGRGFQEAQYF.

This clonotype was counted ten times or more. This sequence joins TRBV28 and TRBJ1-1; perhaps TRBD1 as D (6 bases). Germline loops: CDR1 MDHEN, CDR2 SYDVKM. This CDR3 contains 17 residues. Trimming took off 1 base at V and 0 bases at J, with 15 bases between the two ends. CDR3 coding DNA: TGTGCCAGCAGTTTATATCCCCTACAGGGAATGAACACTGAAGCTTTCTTT. This gives the protein CASSLYPLQGMNTEAFF.

This chain links TRBV7-8 with TRBJ2-3, with a weak D call TRBD2 (6 bases). Trimming pared 5 bases from V and 5 bases from J, leaving 23 bases between. Germline lookup yields CDR1 SGHVS and CDR2 FQNEAQ. This CDR3 has 17 amino acids. The CDR3 loop reads CASSISPAGKVRDTQYF. The CDR3 DNA follows: TGTGCCAGCAGCATATCCCCCGCGGGGAAGGTCAGAGATACGCAGTATTTT.

Note on this clonotype: The CDR3 carries no conserved terminal phenylalanine or tryptophan, so it likely arises from a read error. The chain links TRBV11-1 to TRBJ2-2, with D possibly called TRBD1 or TRBD2 (5 bases each). The CDR3 spans 16 residues. Between the trimmed V and J ends, which lost 5 bases and 1 base, there was a span of 14 bases. Germline V gene sequence: CDR1 SGHAT, CDR2 FQDESV (reference sequence). Here the CDR3 DNA reads TGTGCCAGCAGCCTAACTAGAGGGGTGAACACCGGGGAGCTGTTTTCT. Translation: CASSLTRGVNTGELFS.

This clonotype came up once. An end of the junction differs from the germline gene, which may be a read error. V usage is TRBV12-3 or TRBV12-4 and J usage is TRBJ2-1; 10 bases fit TRBD2. This CDR3 has 16 amino acids. CDR3 DNA sequence: TGTACCAGCAGTCCCCGACTAGCGGGTCCCTACAATGAGCAGTTCTTC. As protein: CTSSPRLAGPYNEQFF.

The rearrangement links TRBV5-4 to TRBJ1-2; D is ambiguous. The CDR3 is 14 amino acids. With 3 bases removed from V and 3 bases from J, the gap between germline ends came to 12 bases. From germline, CDR1 is SGHNT and CDR2 YYREEE (reference sequence). In nucleotides, the CDR3 is TGTGCCAGCAGCTCTCCGTCAGAGGACTATGGCTACACCTTC. This codes for CASSSPSEDYGYTF.

Comments on this clonotype: With a much larger clone just one base away, this may be a read error. This sequence joins TRBV12-3 or TRBV12-4 and TRBJ1-1; tentatively, D is TRBD1 (6 bases). The CDR3 is 12 residues long. The chain's CDR3 is CASSFPGAESFF. CDR3 DNA sequence: TGTGCCAGCAGTTTCCCGGGGGCTGAATCTTTCTTT.

This clonotype was counted many times. The rearrangement joins TRBV28 to TRBJ1-5, with TRBD1 matching 9 bases. The CDR3 covers 16 residues. V shed 4 bases and J 3 bases; nucleotides not matched to a gene: 7. Germline CDR1 and CDR2: MDHEN and SYDVKM. The CDR3 DNA reads as TGTGCCAGCAGTTCCCCGGGACAGGGAAACAATCAGCCCCAGCATTTT. Protein sequence: CASSSPGQGNNQPQHF.

Concerning this clonotype: Possible read error: a much larger clone is one base away. The chain uses TRBV20-1 and TRBJ1-5; unclear D gene. Germline values: CDR1 DFQATT, CDR2 SNEGSKA (reference sequence). V was pared by 6 bases and J by 11 bases, with 26 bases between. CDR3 length equals 15 residues. The CDR3 coding sequence is TGCAGTGCCACCGCGCTTAACGTCCAAGCCCAGACCCAGCATTTT. It specifies CSATALNVQAQTQHF.